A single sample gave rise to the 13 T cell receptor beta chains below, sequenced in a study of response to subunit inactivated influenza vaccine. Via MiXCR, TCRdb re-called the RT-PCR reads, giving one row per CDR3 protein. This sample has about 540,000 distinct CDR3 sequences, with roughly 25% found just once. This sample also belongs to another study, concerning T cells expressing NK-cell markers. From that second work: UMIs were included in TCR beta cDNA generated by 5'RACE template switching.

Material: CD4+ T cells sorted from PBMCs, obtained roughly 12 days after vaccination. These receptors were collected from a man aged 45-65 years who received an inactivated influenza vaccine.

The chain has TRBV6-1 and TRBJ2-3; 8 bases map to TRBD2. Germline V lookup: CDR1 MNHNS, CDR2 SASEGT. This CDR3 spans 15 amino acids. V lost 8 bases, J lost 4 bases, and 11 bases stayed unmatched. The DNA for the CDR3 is TGTGCCAGCTCCCCTCAGTCCGGGGGGGCAGATACGCAGTATTTT. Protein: CASSPQSGGADTQYF.

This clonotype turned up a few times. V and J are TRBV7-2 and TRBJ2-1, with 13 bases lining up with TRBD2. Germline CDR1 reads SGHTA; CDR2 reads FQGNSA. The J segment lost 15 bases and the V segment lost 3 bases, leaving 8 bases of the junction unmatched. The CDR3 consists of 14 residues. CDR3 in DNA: TGTGCCAGCAGCTTCGGACTAGCGGGAGAATTTAGGTTCTTC. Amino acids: CASSFGLAGEFRFF.

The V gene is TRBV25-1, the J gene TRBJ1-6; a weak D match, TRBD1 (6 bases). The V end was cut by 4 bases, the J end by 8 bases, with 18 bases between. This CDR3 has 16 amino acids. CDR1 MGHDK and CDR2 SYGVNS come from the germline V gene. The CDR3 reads CASSGSGRGMDSPLHF. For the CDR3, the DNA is TGTGCCAGCAGTGGTTCCGGGAGGGGGATGGATTCACCCCTCCACTTT.

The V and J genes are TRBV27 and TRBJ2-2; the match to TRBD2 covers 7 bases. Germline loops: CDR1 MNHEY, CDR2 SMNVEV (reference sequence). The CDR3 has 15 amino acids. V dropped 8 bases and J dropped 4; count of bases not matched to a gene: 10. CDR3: CASRPFSGRTGELFF. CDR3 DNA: TGTGCCAGCCGGCCATTTAGCGGGCGCACCGGGGAGCTGTTTTTT.

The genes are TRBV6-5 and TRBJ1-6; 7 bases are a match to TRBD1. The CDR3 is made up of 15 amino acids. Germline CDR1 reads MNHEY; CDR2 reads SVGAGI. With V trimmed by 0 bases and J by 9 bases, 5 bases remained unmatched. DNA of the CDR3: TGTGCCAGCAGTTACTCTGAGGGGGCGCTTTCACCCCTCCACTTT. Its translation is CASSYSEGALSPLHF.

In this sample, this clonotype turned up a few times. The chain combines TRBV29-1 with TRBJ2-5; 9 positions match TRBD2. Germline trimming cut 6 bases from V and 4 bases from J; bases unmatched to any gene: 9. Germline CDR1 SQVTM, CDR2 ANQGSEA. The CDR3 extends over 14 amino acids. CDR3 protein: CSVASGSGGETQYF. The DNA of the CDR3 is TGCAGCGTCGCAAGTGGTAGCGGGGGAGAGACCCAGTACTTC.

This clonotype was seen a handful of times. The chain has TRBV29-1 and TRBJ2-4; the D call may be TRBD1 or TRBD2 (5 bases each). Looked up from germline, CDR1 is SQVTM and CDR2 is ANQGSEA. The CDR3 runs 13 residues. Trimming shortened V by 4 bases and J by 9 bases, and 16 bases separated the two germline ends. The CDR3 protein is CSVGLELRGIQYF. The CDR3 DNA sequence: TGCAGCGTTGGGCTAGAGTTGAGGGGCATTCAGTACTTC.

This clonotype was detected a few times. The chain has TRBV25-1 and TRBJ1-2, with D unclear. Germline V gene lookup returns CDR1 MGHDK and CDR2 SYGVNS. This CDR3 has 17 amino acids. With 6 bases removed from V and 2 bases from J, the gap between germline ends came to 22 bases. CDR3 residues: CASRAGGRRLGNYGYTF. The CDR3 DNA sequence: TGTGCCAGCAGAGCCGGCGGTCGCAGGCTCGGGAACTATGGCTACACCTTC.

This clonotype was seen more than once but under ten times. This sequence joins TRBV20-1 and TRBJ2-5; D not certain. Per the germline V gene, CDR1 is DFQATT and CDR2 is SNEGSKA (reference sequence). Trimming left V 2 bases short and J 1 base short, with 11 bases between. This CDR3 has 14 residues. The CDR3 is CSARIIPRQETQYF. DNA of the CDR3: TGCAGTGCTAGAATAATCCCGCGCCAAGAGACCCAGTACTTC.

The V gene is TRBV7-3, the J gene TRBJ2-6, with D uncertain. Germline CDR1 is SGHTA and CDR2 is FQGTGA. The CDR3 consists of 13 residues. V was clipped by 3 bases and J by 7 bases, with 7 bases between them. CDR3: CASSFRGANVLTF. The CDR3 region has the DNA TGTGCCAGCAGCTTCCGCGGCGCCAACGTCCTGACTTTC.

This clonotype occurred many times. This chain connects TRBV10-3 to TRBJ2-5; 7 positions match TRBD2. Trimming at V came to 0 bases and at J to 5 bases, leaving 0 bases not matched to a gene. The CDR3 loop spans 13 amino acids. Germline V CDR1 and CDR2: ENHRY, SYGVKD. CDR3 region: CAISESLAETQYF. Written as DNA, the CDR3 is TGTGCCATCAGTGAGTCACTAGCGGAGACCCAGTACTTC.

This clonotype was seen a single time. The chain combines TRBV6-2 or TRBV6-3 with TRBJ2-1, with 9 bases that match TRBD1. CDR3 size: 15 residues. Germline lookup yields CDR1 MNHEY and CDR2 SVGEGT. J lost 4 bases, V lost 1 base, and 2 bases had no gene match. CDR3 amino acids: CASSYWDRAYNEQFF. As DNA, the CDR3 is TGTGCCAGCAGTTACTGGGACAGGGCTTACAATGAGCAGTTCTTC.

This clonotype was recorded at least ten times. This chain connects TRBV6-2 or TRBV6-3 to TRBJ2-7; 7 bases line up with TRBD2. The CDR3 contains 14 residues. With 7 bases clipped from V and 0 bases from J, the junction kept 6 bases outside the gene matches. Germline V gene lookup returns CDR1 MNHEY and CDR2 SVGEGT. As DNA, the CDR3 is TGTGCCAGCATCCCTAGCGGCCGCTCCTACGAGCAGTACTTC. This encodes CASIPSGRSYEQYF.